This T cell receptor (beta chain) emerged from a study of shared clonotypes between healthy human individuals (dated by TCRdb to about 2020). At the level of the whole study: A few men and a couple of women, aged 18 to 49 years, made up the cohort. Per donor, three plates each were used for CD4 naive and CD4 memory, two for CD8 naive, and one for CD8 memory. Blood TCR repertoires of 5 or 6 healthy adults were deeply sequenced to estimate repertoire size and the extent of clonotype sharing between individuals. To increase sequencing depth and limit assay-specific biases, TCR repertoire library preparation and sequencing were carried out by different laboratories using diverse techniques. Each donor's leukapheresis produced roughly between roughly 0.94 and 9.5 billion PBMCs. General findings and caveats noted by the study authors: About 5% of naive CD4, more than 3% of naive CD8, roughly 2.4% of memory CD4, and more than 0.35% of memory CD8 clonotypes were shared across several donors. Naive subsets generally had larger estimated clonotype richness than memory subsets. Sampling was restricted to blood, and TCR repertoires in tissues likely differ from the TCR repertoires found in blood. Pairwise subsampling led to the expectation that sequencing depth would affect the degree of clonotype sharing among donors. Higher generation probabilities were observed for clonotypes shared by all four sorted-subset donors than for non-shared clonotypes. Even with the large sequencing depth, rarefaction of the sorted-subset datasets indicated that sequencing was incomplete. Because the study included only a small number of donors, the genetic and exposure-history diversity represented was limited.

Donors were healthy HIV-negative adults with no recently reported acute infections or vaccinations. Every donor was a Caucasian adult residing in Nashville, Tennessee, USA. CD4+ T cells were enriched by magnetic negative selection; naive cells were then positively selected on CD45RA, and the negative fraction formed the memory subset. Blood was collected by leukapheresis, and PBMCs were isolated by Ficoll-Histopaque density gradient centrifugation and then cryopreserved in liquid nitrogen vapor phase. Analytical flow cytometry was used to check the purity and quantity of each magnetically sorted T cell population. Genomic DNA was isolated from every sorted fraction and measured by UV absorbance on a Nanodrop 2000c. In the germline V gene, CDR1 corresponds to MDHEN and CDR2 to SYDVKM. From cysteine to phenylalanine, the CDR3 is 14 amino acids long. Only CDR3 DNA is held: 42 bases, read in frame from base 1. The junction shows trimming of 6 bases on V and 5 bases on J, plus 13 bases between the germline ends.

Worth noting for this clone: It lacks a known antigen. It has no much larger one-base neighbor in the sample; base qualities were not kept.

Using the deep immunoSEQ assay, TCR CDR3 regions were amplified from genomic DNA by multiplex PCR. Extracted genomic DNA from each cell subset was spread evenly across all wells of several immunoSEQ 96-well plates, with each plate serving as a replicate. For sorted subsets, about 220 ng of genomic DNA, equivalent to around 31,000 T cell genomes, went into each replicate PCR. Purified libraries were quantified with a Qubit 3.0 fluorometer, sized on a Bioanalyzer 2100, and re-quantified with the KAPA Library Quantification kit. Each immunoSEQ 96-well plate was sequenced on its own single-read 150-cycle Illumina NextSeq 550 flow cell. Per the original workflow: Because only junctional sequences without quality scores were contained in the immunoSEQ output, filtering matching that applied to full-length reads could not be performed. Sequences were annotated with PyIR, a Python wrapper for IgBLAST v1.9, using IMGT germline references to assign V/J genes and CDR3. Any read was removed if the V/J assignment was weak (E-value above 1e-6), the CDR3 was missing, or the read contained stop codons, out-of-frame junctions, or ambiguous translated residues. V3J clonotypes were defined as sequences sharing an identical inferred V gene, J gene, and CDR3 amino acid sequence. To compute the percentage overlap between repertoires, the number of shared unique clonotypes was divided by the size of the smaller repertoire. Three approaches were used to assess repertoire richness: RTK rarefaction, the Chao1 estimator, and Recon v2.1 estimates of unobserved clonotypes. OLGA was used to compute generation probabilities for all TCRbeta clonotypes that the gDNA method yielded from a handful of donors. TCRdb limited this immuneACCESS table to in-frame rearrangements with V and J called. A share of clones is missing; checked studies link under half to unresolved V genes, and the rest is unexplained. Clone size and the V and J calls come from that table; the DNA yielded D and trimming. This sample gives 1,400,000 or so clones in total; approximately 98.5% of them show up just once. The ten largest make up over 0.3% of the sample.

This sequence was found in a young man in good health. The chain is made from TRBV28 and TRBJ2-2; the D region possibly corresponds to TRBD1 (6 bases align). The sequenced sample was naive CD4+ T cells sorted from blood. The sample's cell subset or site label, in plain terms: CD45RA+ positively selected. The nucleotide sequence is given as TGTGCCAGCAGCAGGGGTCTTATTACCGGGGAGCTGTTTTTT. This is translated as CASSRGLITGELFF.